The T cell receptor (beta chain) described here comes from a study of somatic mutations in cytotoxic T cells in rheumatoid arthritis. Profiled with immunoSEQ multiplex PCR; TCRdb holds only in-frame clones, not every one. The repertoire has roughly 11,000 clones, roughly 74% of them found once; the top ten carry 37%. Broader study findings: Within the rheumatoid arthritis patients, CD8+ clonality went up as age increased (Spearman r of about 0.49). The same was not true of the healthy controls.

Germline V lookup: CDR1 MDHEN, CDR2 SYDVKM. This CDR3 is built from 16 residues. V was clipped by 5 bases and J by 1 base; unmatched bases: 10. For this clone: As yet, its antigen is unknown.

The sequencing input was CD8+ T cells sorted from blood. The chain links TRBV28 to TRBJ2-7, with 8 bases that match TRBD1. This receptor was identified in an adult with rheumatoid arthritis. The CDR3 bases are TGTGCCAGCAGTCCGAGACAGGGGACCTATTCCTACGAGCAGTACTTC. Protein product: CASSPRQGTYSYEQYF.